This TCR beta chain was documented in a study of blood T cell repertoires in COVID-19. Across the whole study: T cells, B-cell-depleted T cells, or PBMCs supplied cDNA or gDNA.

Germline values: CDR1 MNHEY, CDR2 SMNVEV (reference sequence). The CDR3 is 13 amino acids. Trimming stripped 0 bases from V and 3 bases from J, with 3 bases between. Generated by immunoSEQ multiplex PCR, the TCRdb table keeps only in-frame clones and is missing some. The sample yields about 400,000 clones, roughly 87% seen once. The source is a woman aged 25 to 39 who had recovered from COVID-19. The sample was PBMCs or T cells enriched from blood (not recorded which). This chain connects TRBV27 to TRBJ2-1; unclear D gene. The CDR3 DNA reads as TGTGCCAGCAGTTTATCCCTCTACAATGAGCAGTTCTTC. As protein: CASSLSLYNEQFF.